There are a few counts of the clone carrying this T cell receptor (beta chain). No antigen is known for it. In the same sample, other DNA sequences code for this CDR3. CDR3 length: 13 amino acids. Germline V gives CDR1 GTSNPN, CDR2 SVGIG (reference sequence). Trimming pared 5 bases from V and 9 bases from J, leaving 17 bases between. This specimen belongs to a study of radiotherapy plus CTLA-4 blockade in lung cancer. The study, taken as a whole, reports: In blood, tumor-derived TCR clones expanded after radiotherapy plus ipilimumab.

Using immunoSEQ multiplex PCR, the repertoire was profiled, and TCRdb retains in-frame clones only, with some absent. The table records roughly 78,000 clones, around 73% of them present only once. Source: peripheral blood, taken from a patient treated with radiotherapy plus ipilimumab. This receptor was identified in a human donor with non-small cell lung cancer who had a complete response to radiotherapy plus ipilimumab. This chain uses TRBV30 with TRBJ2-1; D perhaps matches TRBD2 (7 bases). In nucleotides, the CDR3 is TGTGCCTGGCGGGGGGCTCGGGGAGGTGAGCAGTTCTTC. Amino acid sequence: CAWRGARGGEQFF.